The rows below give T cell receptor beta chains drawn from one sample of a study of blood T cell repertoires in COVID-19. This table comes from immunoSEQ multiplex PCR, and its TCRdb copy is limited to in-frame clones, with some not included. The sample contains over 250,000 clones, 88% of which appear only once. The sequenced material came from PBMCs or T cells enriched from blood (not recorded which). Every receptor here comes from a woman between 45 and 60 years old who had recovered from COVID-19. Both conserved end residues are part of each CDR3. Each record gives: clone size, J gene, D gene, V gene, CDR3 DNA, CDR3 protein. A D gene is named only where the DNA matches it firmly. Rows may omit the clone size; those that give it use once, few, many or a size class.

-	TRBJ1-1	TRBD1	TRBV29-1	TGCAGCGTTGATCAGGGGGGGAACACTGAAGCTTTCTTT	CSVDQGGNTEAFF
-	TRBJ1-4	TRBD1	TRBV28	TGTGCCAGCAGTTTCGGACAGGGGAGTGAAAAACTGTTTTTT	CASSFGQGSEKLFF
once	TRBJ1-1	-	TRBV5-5	TGTGCCAGCAGCTTAGGACAGTCGAACACTGAAGCTTTCTTT	CASSLGQSNTEAFF
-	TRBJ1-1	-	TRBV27	TGTGCCAGCAGTTTAAGGCGGACTTCCGGGGGAGCTTTCTTT	CASSLRRTSGGAFF
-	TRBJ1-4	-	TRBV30	TGTGCCTGGAGTGTATCCCGGACTTATGAAAAACTGTTTTTT	CAWSVSRTYEKLFF
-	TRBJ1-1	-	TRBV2	TGTGCCAGCATGGGGCCGGTTGGAACTGAAGCTTTCTTT	CASMGPVGTEAFF
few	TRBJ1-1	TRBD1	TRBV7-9	TGTGCCAGCAGCTCTTGGACAGGGGGCAATGAAGCTTTCTTT	CASSSWTGGNEAFF
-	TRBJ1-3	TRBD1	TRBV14	TGTGCCAGCAGCCAAACCCGACAGGGGAAGGATAGAAACACCATATATTTT	CASSQTRQGKDRNTIYF
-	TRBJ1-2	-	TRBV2	TGTGCCAGCAGTGAAAGTTTGTATGTGACAGAGTATGGCTACACCTTC	CASSESLYVTEYGYTF
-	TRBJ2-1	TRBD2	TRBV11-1	TGTGCCAGCAGCTTAGCGTTCGCGGGAGTTGGTAATGAGCAGTTCTTC	CASSLAFAGVGNEQFF
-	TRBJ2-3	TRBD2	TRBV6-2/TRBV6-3	TGTGCCAGCAGTACAGGGACTAGCGGGAGGGCCGACGAGACGCAGTATTTT	CASSTGTSGRADETQYF
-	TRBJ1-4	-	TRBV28	TGTGCCAGCAGTTTACGCAGGGTACATGAAAAACTGTTTTTT	CASSLRRVHEKLFF
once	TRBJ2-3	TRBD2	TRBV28	TGTGCCAGCAGTTTTAGCGGGAGGGGTACAGATACGCAGTATTTT	CASSFSGRGTDTQYF
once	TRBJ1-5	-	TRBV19	TGTGCCAGCAAGAACCCAGGGTATAGCAATCAGCCCCAGCATTTT	CASKNPGYSNQPQHF
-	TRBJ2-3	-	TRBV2	TGTGCCAGCAGTGTGGTGGGGACTGGCACAGATACGCAGTATTTT	CASSVVGTGTDTQYF
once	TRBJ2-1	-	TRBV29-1	TGCAGCGTTGAAGCCTACGTCGACAATGAGCAGTTCTTC	CSVEAYVDNEQFF
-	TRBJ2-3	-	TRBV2	TGTGCCAGCAGTCGACAGCCCTCGGGTACGCAGTATTTT	CASSRQPSGTQYF
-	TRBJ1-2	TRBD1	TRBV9	TGTGCCAGCAGCTCCGGCCCCCAGGGGGCGGATGGCTACACCTTC	CASSSGPQGADGYTF
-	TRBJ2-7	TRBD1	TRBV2	TGTGCCAGCAGGGGGACAGAGAGCTCCTACGAGCAGTACTTC	CASRGTESSYEQYF
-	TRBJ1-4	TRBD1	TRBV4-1	TGCGCCAGCAGCCAAGGGACAGGAATTGGCGAAAAACTGTTTTTT	CASSQGTGIGEKLFF
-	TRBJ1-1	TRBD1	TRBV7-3	TGTGCCAGCAGCAGGACAGGGGGAGAAACTGAAGCTTTCTTT	CASSRTGGETEAFF
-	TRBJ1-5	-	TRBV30	TGTGCCTGGAGTAGCAGGGACAATCAGCCCCAGCATTTT	CAWSSRDNQPQHF
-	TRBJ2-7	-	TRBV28	TGTGCCAGCACCCAGGGGACGGCCTCCTACGAGCAGTACTTC	CASTQGTASYEQYF
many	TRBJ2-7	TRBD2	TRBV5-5	TGTGCCAGCAGCTTGTCTAGCGGGAATTCCTACGAGCAGTACTTC	CASSLSSGNSYEQYF
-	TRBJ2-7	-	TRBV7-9	TGTGCCAGCAGCAAGACAGTGCCCGAGCAGTACTTC	CASSKTVPEQYF
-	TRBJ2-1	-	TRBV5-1	TGCGCCAGCAGCGGTAACAGGTATACCTACAATGAGCAGTTCTTC	CASSGNRYTYNEQFF
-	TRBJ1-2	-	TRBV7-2	TGTGCCAGCAGCCCCGACAGGAGCAGCTATGGCTACACCTTC	CASSPDRSSYGYTF
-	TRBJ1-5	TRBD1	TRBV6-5	TGTGCCAGCGCTCAAGACAGGGTTCAGCCCCAGCATTTT	CASAQDRVQPQHF
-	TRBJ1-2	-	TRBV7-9	TGTGCCAGCAGCTTAGAAATTCGAAGGGGATCCAGTAACTATGGCTACACCTTC	CASSLEIRRGSSNYGYTF
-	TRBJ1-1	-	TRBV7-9	TGTGCCAGCAGCTTAACTGGGAACACTGAAGCTTTCTTT	CASSLTGNTEAFF
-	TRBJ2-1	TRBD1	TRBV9	TGTGCCAGCAGCGCCAAGGGACAGGGGCGTGAGCAGTTCTTC	CASSAKGQGREQFF
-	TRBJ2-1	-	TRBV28	TGTGCCAGCACAATAGGACAGAACTACAATGAGCAGTTCTTC	CASTIGQNYNEQFF
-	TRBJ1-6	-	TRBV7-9	TGTGCCAGCAGCTTAGACGTCAGCTCCTATAATTCACCCCTCCACTTT	CASSLDVSSYNSPLHF
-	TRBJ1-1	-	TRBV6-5	TGTGCCAGCAAAAACACTGGGGCCAACACTGAAGCTTTCTTT	CASKNTGANTEAFF
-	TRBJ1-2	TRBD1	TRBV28	TGTGCCAGCAGTGCTACCGGGACAGCTAACTATGGCTACACCTTC	CASSATGTANYGYTF
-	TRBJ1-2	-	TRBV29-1	TGCAGCGTGGGAGGGGCGCAGCGAGGCTATGGCTACACCTTC	CSVGGAQRGYGYTF
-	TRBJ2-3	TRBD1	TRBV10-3	TGTGCCATCAGTGACGGGACAGTCGGGAACGGGCTCACAGATACGCAGTATTTT	CAISDGTVGNGLTDTQYF
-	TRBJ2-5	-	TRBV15	TGTGCCACCAGCAGAGACACAGGGAAAGAGACCCAGTACTTC	CATSRDTGKETQYF
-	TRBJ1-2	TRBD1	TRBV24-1	TGTGCCACCAGTGATCCTGACAGGGGAGGCCTCGGCTACACCTTC	CATSDPDRGGLGYTF
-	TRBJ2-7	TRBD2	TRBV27	TGTGCCAGCCAAAGGGGTAGCGGGTCCTACGAGCAGTACTTC	CASQRGSGSYEQYF
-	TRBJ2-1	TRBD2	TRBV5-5	TGTGCCAGCAGCTTGGCCCCACTAGCGGGATCCTACAATGAGCAGTTCTTC	CASSLAPLAGSYNEQFF
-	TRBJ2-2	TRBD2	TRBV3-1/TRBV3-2	TGTGCCAGCAGCCAAGATCACCGGACACCCGCACCAACTAGCGGGGGTAACACCGGGGAGCTGTTTTTT	CASSQDHRTPAPTSGGNTGELFF
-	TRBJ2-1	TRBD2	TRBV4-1	TGCGCCAGCAGCCAAGATCAGCCCACTAGCGGGAAATACAATGAGCAGTTCTTC	CASSQDQPTSGKYNEQFF
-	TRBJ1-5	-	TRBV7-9	TGTGCCAGCAGCGGGACTGGCAATCAGCCCCAGCATTTT	CASSGTGNQPQHF
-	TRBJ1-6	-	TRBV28	TGTGCCAGCAGTTTCGGGGGATCACCCCTCCACTTT	CASSFGGSPLHF
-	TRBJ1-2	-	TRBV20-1	TGCAGTGCCGGGGACTATGGCTACACCTTC	CSAGDYGYTF
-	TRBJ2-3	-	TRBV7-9	TGTGCCAGCAGCTTGGGAGCGTTAGATACGCAGTATTTT	CASSLGALDTQYF
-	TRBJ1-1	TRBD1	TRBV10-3	TGTGCCATCAGTGGTGGGACAGGGGGCGCGGGCACTGAAGCTTTCTTT	CAISGGTGGAGTEAFF
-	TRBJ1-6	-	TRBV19	TGTGCCAGTAGGCCTCGGGACAATAATTCACCCCTCCACTTT	CASRPRDNNSPLHF
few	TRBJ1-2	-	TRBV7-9	TGTGCCAGCAGCTTAATGGCCGGGCAGGGTGGCTACACCTTC	CASSLMAGQGGYTF
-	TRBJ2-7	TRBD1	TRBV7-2	TGTGCCAGCAGCTTAGGTGGGACAGGGGGCAGCGAGCAGTACTTC	CASSLGGTGGSEQYF
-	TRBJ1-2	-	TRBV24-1	TGTGCCACCAGTGGCTTCGAGGGCTACACCTTC	CATSGFEGYTF
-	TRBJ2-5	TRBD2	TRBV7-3	TGTGCCAGCAGCCTGGCGGGAGGGGGTGAGACCCAGTACTTC	CASSLAGGGETQYF
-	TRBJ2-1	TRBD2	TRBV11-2	TGTGCCAGCAGCCAATCTAGCGGGTCTTCCTACAATGAGCAGTTCTTC	CASSQSSGSSYNEQFF
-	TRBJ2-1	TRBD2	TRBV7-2	TGTGCCAGCACTCTAGCGGGGAACGAGCAGTTCTTC	CASTLAGNEQFF